This T cell receptor beta chain was observed in a study of T-cell reconstitution after alpha-beta-depleted transplantation in children. General study points: Surviving thymic progenitors and recipient T cells were the source of high TCRbeta diversity at day 60 in some patients. Newly generated T cells supplied most T-cell counts and diversity one year post-transplant. By about two months after transplant, alpha-beta T cells reportedly arose from several hundred graft clones that had expanded.

The CDR3 contains 14 residues. Germline lookup yields CDR1 SNHLY and CDR2 FYNNEI. V lost 8 bases to trimming and J lost 2 bases; unmatched junction nucleotides: 6. This clonotype was counted ten times or more. Its antigen is not known. A library of TCRbeta sequences, prepared with unique molecular identifiers, was generated. Using its own MiXCR run on the PCR reads, TCRdb lists one record per CDR3 protein. The sample consists of about 580,000 distinct CDR3 sequences, roughly 24% of them appearing once. The origin of this receptor is a boy younger than two who had a stem cell transplant for acute myeloid leukemia, so the T cells may come from the graft donor. The V gene is TRBV2, the J gene TRBJ2-1; the match to TRBD1 covers 7 bases. Sequencing used PBMCs, mostly from graft donor cells, obtained 360 days after TCRalphabeta/CD19-depleted stem cell transplant. The CDR3 here is CASSTGAPYNEQFF. The CDR3 DNA reads as TGTGCCAGCTCTACAGGGGCCCCCTACAATGAGCAGTTCTTC.